These 15 T cell receptor beta chains came from one sample sequenced in a study of monozygotic twins with inflammatory bowel disease. From its re-call of the 5' RACE reads, TCRdb lists each CDR3 protein once, without DNA. In total, the table holds over 150,000 distinct CDR3 sequences. The sample comprised blood. The source is a human donor with ulcerative colitis or Crohn's disease, or a healthy co-twin of an affected twin (not recorded which).

The gene calls are TRBV28 and TRBJ2-7; TCRdb picks TRBD1, but there is no DNA to check that call. The CDR3 covers 13 residues. CDR1 and CDR2 from the germline V gene are MDHEN and SYDVKM. The CDR3 region is CASSFSRGGEQYF.

The V call is TRBV2, the J call TRBJ2-7; TCRdb outputs TRBD1, but without DNA this stays unchecked. The CDR3 extends over 13 amino acids. Germline CDR1 reads SNHLY; CDR2 reads FYNNEI. CDR3 amino acids: CASSEDRGYEQYF.

This chain uses TRBV11-3 with TRBJ1-3; the D call of TRBD1 rests on TCRdb alone, since no DNA is present to check it. The CDR3 contains 13 residues. Germline CDR1 is SGHNT and CDR2 is YENEEA. CDR3 in amino acids: CASSPRGRNTIYF. The variable domain in full, completed from reference TRBV11-3 and TRBJ1-3, reads EAGVVQSPRYKIIEKKQPVAFWCNPISGHNTLYWYLQNLGQGPELLIRYENEEAVDDSQLPKDRFSAERLKGVDSTLKIQPAELGDSAVYLCASSPRGRNTIYFGEGSWLTVV.

The gene calls are TRBV7-9 and TRBJ1-4; absent DNA, TCRdb's TRBD1 call cannot be checked. The CDR3 is 15 amino acids. Looked up from germline, CDR1 is SEHNR and CDR2 is FQNEAQ (reference sequence). This chain's CDR3 is CASSRDRVANEKLFF.

The CDR3 loop reads CASSEADRGADTQYF. The chain recombines TRBV10-2 with TRBJ2-3; TCRdb selects TRBD1, and the lack of DNA leaves this call unchecked. Germline V gene lookup returns CDR1 WSHSY and CDR2 SAAADI. This CDR3 has 15 residues.

The rearrangement links TRBV7-2 to TRBJ2-3; the TCRdb D gene call, TRBD2, has no DNA to confirm it. The CDR3 is made up of 17 amino acids. Per the germline V gene, CDR1 is SGHTA and CDR2 is FQGNSA. CDR3 sequence: CASSLTSGGMFTDTQYF.

This chain uses TRBV7-9 with TRBJ2-5; the TCRdb D gene call, TRBD1, has no DNA to confirm it. Germline-derived CDR1 and CDR2 are SEHNR and FQNEAQ (reference sequence). The CDR3 length is 17 residues. The CDR3 loop reads CASSLAVSGGVQETQYF.

This chain connects TRBV7-2 to TRBJ2-7; TCRdb's assignment of TRBD1 cannot be checked, as there is no DNA. The length of the CDR3 is 17 residues. Germline V gene data show CDR1 as SGHTA and CDR2 as FQGNSA. This CDR3 is CASSLFGRDIASYEQYF.

This CDR3 is CASSLKASPSYNEQFF. The V gene is TRBV27, the J gene TRBJ2-1. CDR1 is MNHEY and CDR2 is SMNVEV in the germline V gene (reference sequence). The CDR3 is 16 residues long.

This chain links TRBV24-1 with TRBJ1-2; TCRdb names TRBD1, which stays unverified in the absence of DNA. Looked up from germline, CDR1 is KGHDR and CDR2 is SFDVKD. The CDR3 is 12 amino acids. This CDR3 is CATSGSGYGYTF.

The genes are TRBV7-9 and TRBJ1-1; checking the TCRdb D call of TRBD1 is not possible without DNA. The V gene's germline CDR1 is SEHNR and CDR2 FQNEAQ (reference sequence). The CDR3 runs 13 residues. CDR3 protein: CASSLQGYTEAFF.

The genes are TRBV20-1 and TRBJ2-1; TCRdb's D call, TRBD2, is unchecked because there is no DNA. The CDR3 spans 18 residues. Germline V gene sequence: CDR1 DFQATT, CDR2 SNEGSKA (reference sequence). The CDR3 protein is CSATPLAGVGSSYNEQFF.

V is TRBV20-1 and J is TRBJ2-7; lacking DNA, the TRBD1 call made by TCRdb goes unchecked. This CDR3 is 18 amino acids long. Looked up from germline, CDR1 is DFQATT and CDR2 is SNEGSKA (reference sequence). Here the CDR3 reads CSATKDPGGGSYYSEQYF.

The chain couples TRBV7-2 to TRBJ2-5; TCRdb indicates TRBD1, and absent DNA this call remains unverified. Looked up from germline, CDR1 is SGHTA and CDR2 is FQGNSA. This CDR3 contains 14 residues. The CDR3 here is CASSPGGEIGAQYF.

The V call is TRBV5-1, the J call TRBJ1-4; as DNA is missing, the TRBD1 call by TCRdb cannot be tested. The CDR3 extends over 15 amino acids. Per the germline V gene, CDR1 is SGHRS and CDR2 is YFSETQ. The CDR3 protein is CASSLAGQTNEKLFF.